The 31 T cell receptor beta chains listed next were all sequenced from one sample in a study of identical twins. TCRdb analysed the 5' RACE reads with MiXCR anew, one entry per CDR3 protein. The sample shows over 250,000 distinct CDR3 sequences, roughly 10% of them seen only once. Separately, the same data were catalogued under a study of yellow fever vaccine responses in identical twins.

Specimen: CD8+ T cells sorted from blood. The receptors here all came from a woman between 18 and 30 years old in good health.

The genes are TRBV6-5 and TRBJ2-7; no clear D gene. V was clipped by 0 bases and J by 1 base, with 13 bases between them. The germline gives CDR1 MNHEY, CDR2 SVGAGI. The CDR3 runs to 16 residues. DNA for the CDR3: TGTGCCAGCAGTTACTCGAGACGCGAAGATTCCTACGAGCAGTACTTC. Translating it yields CASSYSRREDSYEQYF.

This clonotype appeared a few times. The J gene is TRBJ1-1, the V gene TRBV7-9; possibly TRBD1 for D (6 bases). The CDR3 consists of 14 residues. Trimming shortened V by 4 bases and J by 3 bases, and 12 bases separated the two germline ends. Germline V CDR1 and CDR2: SEHNR, FQNEAQ (reference sequence). The CDR3 DNA is TGTGCCAGCAGCTCCCGGGACACATACACTGAAGCTTTCTTT. It is translated as CASSSRDTYTEAFF.

The V and J genes are TRBV14 and TRBJ2-1; 8 nucleotides agree with TRBD2. V was clipped by 4 bases and J by 8 bases; unmatched bases: 10. Germline V gene sequence: CDR1 SGHDN, CDR2 FVKESK. The CDR3 spans 15 residues. The CDR3 DNA reads as TGTGCCAGCAGCCTCGGGAGCGGGGGAGGTTATGAGCAGTTCTTC. Translated, it gives CASSLGSGGGYEQFF.

The rearrangement links TRBV6-2 or TRBV6-3 to TRBJ2-1; D not certain. This CDR3 region has 13 residues. The ends were cut back, 6 bases at V and 7 bases at J, with 13 bases in the middle. Germline V gene data show CDR1 as MNHEY and CDR2 as SVGEGT. This chain's CDR3 is CASSEKGYNEQFF. The DNA of the CDR3 is TGTGCCAGCAGCGAAAAGGGATATAATGAGCAGTTCTTC.

V usage is TRBV4-1 and J usage is TRBJ2-5; D tentatively fits TRBD1 or TRBD2 (5 bases each). Per the germline V gene, CDR1 is MGHRA and CDR2 is YSYEKL. Trimming pared 3 bases from V and 4 bases from J, leaving 12 bases between. This CDR3 has 14 residues. CDR3 protein: CASSQGPPGETQYF. CDR3 DNA sequence: TGCGCCAGCAGCCAGGGACCCCCGGGAGAGACCCAGTACTTC.

This clonotype was counted ten times or more. The rearrangement uses TRBV28 and TRBJ2-3, with 9 bases matching TRBD2. V lost 4 bases, J lost 5 bases, and 16 bases stayed unmatched. Germline V gene lookup returns CDR1 MDHEN and CDR2 SYDVKM. The CDR3 has 18 residues. CDR3 in amino acids: CASSSRGLRASGKDTQYF. The CDR3 nucleotides are TGTGCCAGCAGTTCAAGAGGACTTAGGGCTAGCGGGAAAGATACGCAGTATTTT.

This clonotype showed up many times. The genes are TRBV29-1 and TRBJ1-3, with unresolved D. V gave up 4 bases and J gave up 0 bases, with 10 bases separating them. The germline CDR1 and CDR2 sequences are SQVTM and ANQGSEA. The CDR3 extends over 14 amino acids. This CDR3 is CSVVPPNSGNTIYF. The CDR3 DNA is TGCAGCGTTGTCCCACCCAACTCTGGAAACACCATATATTTT.

The table lists this clonotype with many counts. CDR3 sequence (DNA): TGTGCCAGCAGTACCCCAGGGACTAGCGACGAGCAGTACTTC. It specifies CASSTPGTSDEQYF. The rearrangement joins TRBV12-3 or TRBV12-4 to TRBJ2-7; 10 bases are shared with TRBD2. The CDR3 has 14 amino acids. After removal of 5 bases from V and 5 bases from J, the junction contained 6 bases not matched to a gene.

This clonotype was seen ten or more times. DNA of the CDR3: TGTGCCAGCACATGGGGGGACGAGCAGTACTTC. Translating it yields CASTWGDEQYF. The rearrangement joins TRBV27 to TRBJ2-7, with D perhaps TRBD2 (6 bases). This CDR3 region has 11 residues. V lost 7 bases and J 5 bases, leaving 9 bases between the germline ends. Per the germline V gene, CDR1 is MNHEY and CDR2 is SMNVEV (reference sequence).

The table lists this clonotype with many counts. The chain joins TRBV27 to TRBJ1-2, with unresolved D. V was pared by 3 bases and J by 0 bases, with 5 bases between. Germline V gives CDR1 MNHEY, CDR2 SMNVEV (reference sequence). This CDR3 is 13 amino acids long. This CDR3 is CASSLEANYGYTF. The CDR3 coding sequence is TGTGCCAGCAGTTTGGAAGCTAACTATGGCTACACCTTC.

This clonotype came up many times. The chain recombines TRBV29-1 with TRBJ2-7; 11 bases agree with TRBD2. Looked up from germline, CDR1 is SQVTM and CDR2 is ANQGSEA. The CDR3 is 14 amino acids. V lost 6 bases and J lost 2; bases outside the gene matches: 6. The CDR3 loop is CSVMGLAETYEQYF. DNA of the CDR3: TGCAGCGTAATGGGACTAGCGGAAACCTACGAGCAGTACTTC.

This clonotype was recorded many times. V is TRBV29-1 and J is TRBJ2-1, with a weak D call TRBD1 (5 bases). The CDR3 consists of 13 residues. Germline V gene lookup returns CDR1 SQVTM and CDR2 ANQGSEA. V was clipped by 8 bases and J by 3 bases, with 14 bases between them. CDR3 region: CSSHFQGYNEQFF. The DNA for the CDR3 is TGCAGCTCCCATTTCCAGGGCTACAATGAGCAGTTCTTC.

This clonotype has at least ten counts. This sequence joins TRBV10-3 and TRBJ2-3, with TRBD2 matching 10 bases. V dropped 0 bases and J dropped 3; count of bases not matched to a gene: 3. CDR3 size: 16 residues. Germline-derived CDR1 and CDR2 are ENHRY and SYGVKD. The chain's CDR3 is CAISESTSGRTDTQYF. The DNA for the CDR3 is TGTGCCATCAGTGAGTCGACTAGCGGGCGAACAGATACGCAGTATTTT.

This clonotype was detected ten times or more. The chain uses TRBV5-1 and TRBJ2-3; 10 nucleotides align to TRBD2. Germline CDR1 is SGHRS and CDR2 is YFSETQ. Trimming at V came to 0 bases and at J to 1 base, leaving 5 bases not matched to a gene. The CDR3 totals 17 residues. DNA for the CDR3: TGCGCCAGCAGCTTGGATGGTCTAGCGGGGGGCACAGATACGCAGTATTTT. Translating gives CASSLDGLAGGTDTQYF.

In its sample, this clonotype was seen a few times. The V and J genes are TRBV4-2 and TRBJ2-7; no clear D gene. Germline CDR1 and CDR2: LGHNA and YNFKEQ. The V gene lost 0 bases and the J gene lost 3 bases, with 9 bases spanning the gap. The CDR3 is 14 amino acids. This CDR3 is CASSQENLGYEQYF. The CDR3 bases are TGTGCCAGCAGCCAAGAGAACCTCGGCTACGAGCAGTACTTC.

This clonotype was seen at least ten times. This chain connects TRBV7-8 to TRBJ2-3; D might be TRBD1 (5 bases). The germline V gene encodes CDR1 SGHVS and CDR2 FQNEAQ. The CDR3 covers 15 residues. V was cut by 1 base and J by 2 bases, with 10 bases left in between. The CDR3 reads CASSLGAGHTDTQYF. CDR3 sequence (DNA): TGTGCCAGCAGCTTAGGGGCCGGACACACAGATACGCAGTATTTT.

This clonotype was seen repeatedly, ten times or more. The V gene is TRBV10-3, the J gene TRBJ2-1; possible D gene TRBD2, 6 bases. CDR1 and CDR2 (germline): ENHRY, SYGVKD. This CDR3 comprises 15 residues. V was clipped by 4 bases and J by 4 bases, with 14 bases between them. This chain's CDR3 is CAISGGKVTYNEQFF. The CDR3 nucleotides are TGTGCCATCAGTGGCGGGAAGGTCACGTACAATGAGCAGTTCTTC.

In its sample, this clonotype was seen a few times. The chain couples TRBV9 to TRBJ2-7; 10 nucleotides agree with TRBD2. Losses at the gene ends were 3 bases for V and 0 bases for J; bases not matched to a gene: 9. The CDR3 is 17 residues long. CDR1 SGDLS and CDR2 YYNGEE come from the germline V gene. The CDR3 DNA reads as TGTGCCAGCAGCGGATCTAGCGGGGGCTTCAGCTCCTACGAGCAGTACTTC. It is translated as CASSGSSGGFSSYEQYF.

The gene calls are TRBV5-1 and TRBJ2-1; 7 bases are shared with TRBD1. Germline trimming cut 2 bases from V and 4 bases from J; bases unmatched to any gene: 9. The CDR3 extends over 16 amino acids. From germline, CDR1 is SGHRS and CDR2 YFSETQ. CDR3 nucleotides: TGCGCCAGCAGCTTAACACAGGGGTTTATGTACAATGAGCAGTTCTTC. It is translated as CASSLTQGFMYNEQFF.

This clonotype came up a few times. J is TRBJ2-3 and V is TRBV20-1; maybe TRBD1 (6 bases). V lost 2 bases and J lost 1, with 10 bases in between. This CDR3 has 14 residues. The V gene's germline CDR1 is DFQATT and CDR2 SNEGSKA (reference sequence). CDR3 region: CSARPGVGTDTQYF. The CDR3 coding sequence is TGCAGTGCTAGACCAGGGGTAGGCACAGATACGCAGTATTTT.

In its sample, this clonotype was seen many times. This rearrangement joins TRBV7-9 to TRBJ2-7; D is uncertain. CDR1 and CDR2 from the germline V gene are SEHNR and FQNEAQ (reference sequence). This CDR3 spans 15 amino acids. Trimming took off 4 bases at V and 3 bases at J, with 16 bases between the two ends. CDR3 region: CASSYFGDEDYEQYF. As DNA, the CDR3 is TGTGCCAGCAGCTACTTTGGGGATGAGGACTACGAGCAGTACTTC.

This clonotype was seen at least ten times. V and J are TRBV7-9 and TRBJ1-4; TRBD1 is a possible D gene (5 bases). With 3 bases removed from V and 16 bases from J, the gap between germline ends came to 15 bases. Per germline, CDR1 SEHNR and CDR2 FQNEAQ (reference sequence). This CDR3 has 12 amino acids. The CDR3 DNA follows: TGTGCCAGCAGCTTCGGGGCCAATAATCCGTTTTTT. Protein product: CASSFGANNPFF.

The chain joins TRBV7-9 to TRBJ2-1, with no clear D. This CDR3 is built from 14 residues. The germline V and J ends were trimmed by 7 bases and 6 bases, with 16 bases remaining between them. Germline-derived CDR1 and CDR2 are SEHNR and FQNEAQ (reference sequence). CDR3 loop: CASNAPITANEQFF. As DNA, the CDR3 is TGTGCCAGCAACGCTCCCATTACAGCCAATGAGCAGTTCTTC.

The J gene is TRBJ2-3, the V gene TRBV10-3, with D perhaps TRBD1 (5 bases). The CDR3 is 12 amino acids. V was clipped by 6 bases and J by 1 base, with 5 bases between them. Germline loops: CDR1 ENHRY, CDR2 SYGVKD. In nucleotides, the CDR3 is TGTGCCATCAGACAGGGCACAGATACGCAGTATTTT. Its translation is CAIRQGTDTQYF.

The V gene is TRBV19, the J gene TRBJ2-7; 9 nucleotides line up with TRBD2. CDR1 and CDR2 (germline): LNHDA, SQIVND (reference sequence). This CDR3 contains 13 residues. The V segment lost 10 bases and the J segment 2 bases; nucleotides outside the gene matches: 6. The CDR3 protein is CATLGTSPYEQYF. CDR3 in DNA: TGTGCCACCCTCGGGACTAGCCCCTACGAGCAGTACTTC.

The V gene is TRBV6-1, the J gene TRBJ2-5; the match to TRBD2 covers 9 bases. The CDR3 is made up of 15 amino acids. Germline values: CDR1 MNHNS, CDR2 SASEGT. Trimming at V came to 1 base and at J to 7 bases, leaving 7 bases not matched to a gene. CDR3 bases: TGTGCCAGCAGTGAAGATGGCGGGGGGGCGGGGACCCAGTACTTC. Protein product: CASSEDGGGAGTQYF.

This chain joins TRBV7-6 and TRBJ2-2; possible D gene TRBD1, 8 bases. Per the germline V gene, CDR1 is SGHVS and CDR2 is FNYEAQ. The CDR3 spans 17 residues. Trimming took 4 bases from V and 5 from J, leaving 20 bases between them. This CDR3 is CASSSRKNRGGTGELFF. CDR3 bases: TGTGCCAGCAGCTCTCGCAAAAACAGGGGGGGAACCGGGGAGCTGTTTTTT. Variable domain in full (rest from reference TRBV7-6 and TRBJ2-2): GAGVSQSPRYKVTKRGQDVALRCDPISGHVSLYWYRQALGQGPEFLTYFNYEAQQDKSGLPNDRFSAERPEGSISTLTIQRTEQRDSAMYRCASSSRKNRGGTGELFFGEGSRLTVL.

This clonotype has a count of ten or more. The chain couples TRBV12-5 to TRBJ1-2; TRBD1 is a possible D gene (5 bases). Between the trimmed V and J ends, which lost 1 base and 4 bases, there was a span of 10 bases. CDR3 length equals 14 residues. CDR1 and CDR2 (germline): LGHNT, FRNRAP. The CDR3 nucleotides read TGTGCTAGTGGTTTGGCTGGGGGAGCCTATGGCTACACCTTC. It encodes CASGLAGGAYGYTF.

The chain links TRBV27 to TRBJ2-1; possible D gene TRBD1, 6 bases. This CDR3 spans 16 amino acids. V shed 6 bases and J shed 6 bases, with 21 bases lying between them. Germline CDR1 reads MNHEY; CDR2 reads SMNVEV (reference sequence). The CDR3 coding sequence is TGTGCCAGCAGCCCCTGGGGGCAGGCCTATGGCAATGAGCAGTTCTTC. Protein product: CASSPWGQAYGNEQFF.

This clonotype was seen at least ten times. This sequence joins TRBV24-1 and TRBJ2-5; weak D call: TRBD1 (6 bases). The length of the CDR3 is 15 residues. The germline gives CDR1 KGHDR, CDR2 SFDVKD. Between the trimmed V and J ends, which lost 1 base and 0 bases, there was a span of 8 bases. The CDR3 nucleotides read TGTGCCACCAGTGATTTCGGACAGAACCAAGAGACCCAGTACTTC. It codes for CATSDFGQNQETQYF.

In its sample, this clonotype was seen a few times. The chain recombines TRBV20-1 with TRBJ2-5; D perhaps matches TRBD2 (5 bases). Trimming pared 3 bases from V and 2 bases from J, leaving 10 bases between. Germline V gene sequence: CDR1 DFQATT, CDR2 SNEGSKA (reference sequence). This CDR3 has 13 amino acids. In nucleotides, the CDR3 is TGCAGTGCTAGTCAAGCGGTTCAAGAGACCCAGTACTTC. Its protein product is CSASQAVQETQYF.